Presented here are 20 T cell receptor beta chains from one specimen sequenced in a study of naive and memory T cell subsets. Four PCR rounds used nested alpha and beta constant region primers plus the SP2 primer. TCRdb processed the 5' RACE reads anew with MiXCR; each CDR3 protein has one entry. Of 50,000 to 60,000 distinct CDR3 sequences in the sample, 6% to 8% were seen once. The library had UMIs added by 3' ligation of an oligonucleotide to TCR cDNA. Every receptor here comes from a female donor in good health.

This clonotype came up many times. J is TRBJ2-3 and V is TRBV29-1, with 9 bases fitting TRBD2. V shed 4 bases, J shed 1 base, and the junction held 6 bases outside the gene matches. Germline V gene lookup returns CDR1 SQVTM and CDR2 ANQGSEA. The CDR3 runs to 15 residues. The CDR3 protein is CSVGGAGGRTDTQYF. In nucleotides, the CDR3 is TGCAGCGTTGGAGGAGCGGGGGGCCGCACAGATACGCAGTATTTT.

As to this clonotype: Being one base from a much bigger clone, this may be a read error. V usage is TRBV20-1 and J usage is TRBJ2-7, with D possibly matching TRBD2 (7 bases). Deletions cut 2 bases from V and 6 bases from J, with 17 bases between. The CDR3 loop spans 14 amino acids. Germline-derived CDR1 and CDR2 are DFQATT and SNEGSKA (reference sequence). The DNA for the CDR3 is TGCAGTGCTAGATGGGGGGGGGCGGGTACCGAGCAGTACTTC. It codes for CSARWGGAGTEQYF.

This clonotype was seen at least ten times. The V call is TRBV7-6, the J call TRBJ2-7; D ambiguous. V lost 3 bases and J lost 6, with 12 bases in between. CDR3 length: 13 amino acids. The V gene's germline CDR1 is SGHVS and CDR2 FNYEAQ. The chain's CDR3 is CASSFSRPGEQYF. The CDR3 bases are TGTGCCAGCAGCTTCAGCAGGCCGGGCGAGCAGTACTTC.

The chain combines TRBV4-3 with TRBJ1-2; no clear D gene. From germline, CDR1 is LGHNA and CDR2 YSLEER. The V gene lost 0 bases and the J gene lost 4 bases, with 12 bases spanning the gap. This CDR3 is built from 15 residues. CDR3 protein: CASSQDSTAAYGYTF. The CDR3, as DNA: TGCGCCAGCAGCCAAGATTCCACAGCGGCCTATGGCTACACCTTC.

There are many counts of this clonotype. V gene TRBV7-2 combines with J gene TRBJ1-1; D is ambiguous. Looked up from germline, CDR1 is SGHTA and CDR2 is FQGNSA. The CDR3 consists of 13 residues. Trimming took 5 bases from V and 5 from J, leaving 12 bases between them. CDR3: CASSPYKNTEAFF. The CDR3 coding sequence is TGTGCCAGCAGCCCCTATAAAAATACTGAAGCTTTCTTT.

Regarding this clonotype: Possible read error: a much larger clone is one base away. CDR3 DNA sequence: TGTGCCAGCAGCGCAGAGGGACAGGTGTCATATGGCTACACCTTC. Amino acid sequence: CASSAEGQVSYGYTF. The V and J genes are TRBV9 and TRBJ1-2; TRBD1 agrees at 8 bases. Germline trimming cut 3 bases from V and 5 bases from J; bases unmatched to any gene: 9. The V gene's germline CDR1 is SGDLS and CDR2 YYNGEE. This CDR3 is 15 amino acids long. The complete variable domain, with remaining parts taken from reference TRBV9 and TRBJ1-2, reads DSGVTQTPKHLITATGQRVTLRCSPRSGDLSVYWYQQSLDQGLQFLIQYYNGEERAKGNILERFSAQQFPDLHSELNLSSLELGDSALYFCASSAEGQVSYGYTFGSGTRLTVV.

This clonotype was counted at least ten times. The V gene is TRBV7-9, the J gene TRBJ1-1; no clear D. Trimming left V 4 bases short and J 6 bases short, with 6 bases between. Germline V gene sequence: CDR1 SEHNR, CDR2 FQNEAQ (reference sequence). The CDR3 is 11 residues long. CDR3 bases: TGTGCCAGCAGCTCGTTGGCTGAAGCTTTCTTT. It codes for CASSSLAEAFF. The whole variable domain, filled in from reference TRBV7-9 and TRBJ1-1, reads DTGVSQNPRHKITKRGQNVTFRCDPISEHNRLYWYRQTLGQGPEFLTYFQNEAQLEKSRLLSDRFSAERPKGSFSTLEIQRTEQGDSAMYLCASSSLAEAFFGQGTRLTVV.

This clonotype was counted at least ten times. This CDR3 reads CASRGSVETQYF. The CDR3 bases are TGTGCCAGCAGGGGTTCGGTCGAGACCCAGTACTTC. V gene TRBV12-3 or TRBV12-4 combines with J gene TRBJ2-5; D remains unclear. With 6 bases removed from V and 5 bases from J, the gap between germline ends came to 10 bases. CDR3 length: 12 residues.

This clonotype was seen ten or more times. CDR3 in DNA: TGTGCCAGCAATCCCCGGGGGGAAGGTTATTCACCCCTCCACTTT. Its translation is CASNPRGEGYSPLHF. V is TRBV9 and J is TRBJ1-6; a possible D gene is TRBD1 (5 bases). Looked up from germline, CDR1 is SGDLS and CDR2 is YYNGEE. V was pared by 6 bases and J by 8 bases, with 18 bases between. CDR3 length: 15 residues.

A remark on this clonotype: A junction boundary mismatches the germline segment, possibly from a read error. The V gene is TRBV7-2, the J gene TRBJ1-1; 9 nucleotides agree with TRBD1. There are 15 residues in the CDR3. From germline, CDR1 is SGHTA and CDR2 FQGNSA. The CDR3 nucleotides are TGTGCCAGCAGCCTAGCACCGGGACAGGGTTCGGGAGCTTTCTTT. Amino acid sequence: CASSLAPGQGSGAFF.

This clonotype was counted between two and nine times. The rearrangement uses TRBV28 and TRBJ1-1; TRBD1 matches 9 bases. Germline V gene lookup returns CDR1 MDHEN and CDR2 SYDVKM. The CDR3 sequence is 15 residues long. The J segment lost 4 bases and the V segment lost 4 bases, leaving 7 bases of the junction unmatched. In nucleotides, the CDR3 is TGTGCCAGCAGTTCCCCCGGGACAGGGTCCACTGAAGCTTTCTTT. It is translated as CASSSPGTGSTEAFF. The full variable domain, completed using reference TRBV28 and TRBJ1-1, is DVKVTQSSRYLVKRTGEKVFLECVQDMDHENMFWYRQDPGLGLRLIYFSYDVKMKEKGDIPEGYSVSREKKERFSLILESASTNQTSMYLCASSSPGTGSTEAFFGQGTRLTVV.

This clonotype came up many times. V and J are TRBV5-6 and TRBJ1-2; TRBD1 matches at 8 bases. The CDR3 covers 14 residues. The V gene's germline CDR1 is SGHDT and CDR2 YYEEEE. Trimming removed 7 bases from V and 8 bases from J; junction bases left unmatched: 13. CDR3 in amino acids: CASYRTGRPHGYTF. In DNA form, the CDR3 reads TGTGCCAGCTATCGGACAGGGAGACCCCACGGCTACACCTTC.

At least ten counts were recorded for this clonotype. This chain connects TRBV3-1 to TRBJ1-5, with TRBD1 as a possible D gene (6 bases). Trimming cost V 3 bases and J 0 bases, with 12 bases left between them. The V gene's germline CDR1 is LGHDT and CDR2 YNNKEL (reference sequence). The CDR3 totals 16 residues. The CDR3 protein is CASSQGGAYSNQPQHF. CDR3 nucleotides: TGTGCCAGCAGCCAGGGGGGGGCTTATAGCAATCAGCCCCAGCATTTT.

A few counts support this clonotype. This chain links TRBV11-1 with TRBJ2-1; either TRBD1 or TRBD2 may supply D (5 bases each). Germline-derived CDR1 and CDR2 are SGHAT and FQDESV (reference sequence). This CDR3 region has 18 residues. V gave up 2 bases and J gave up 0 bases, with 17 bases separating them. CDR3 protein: CASSLNPGRTRSYNEQFF. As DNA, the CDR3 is TGTGCCAGCAGCTTAAATCCGGGGCGGACGCGCTCCTACAATGAGCAGTTCTTC.

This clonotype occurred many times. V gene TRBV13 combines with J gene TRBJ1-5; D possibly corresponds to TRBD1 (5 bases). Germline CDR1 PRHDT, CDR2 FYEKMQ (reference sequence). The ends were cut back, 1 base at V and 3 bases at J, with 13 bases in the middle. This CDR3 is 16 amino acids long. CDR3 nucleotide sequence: TGTGCCAGCAGCTTAGAAGCAGGGCAGTTCAATCAGCCCCAGCATTTT. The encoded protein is CASSLEAGQFNQPQHF.

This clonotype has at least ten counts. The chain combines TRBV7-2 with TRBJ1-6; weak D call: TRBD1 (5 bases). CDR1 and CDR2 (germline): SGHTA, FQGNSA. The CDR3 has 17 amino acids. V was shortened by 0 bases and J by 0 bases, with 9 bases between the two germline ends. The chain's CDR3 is CASSLAMGGSYNSPLHF. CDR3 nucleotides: TGTGCCAGCAGCTTAGCAATGGGGGGCTCCTATAATTCACCCCTCCACTTT.

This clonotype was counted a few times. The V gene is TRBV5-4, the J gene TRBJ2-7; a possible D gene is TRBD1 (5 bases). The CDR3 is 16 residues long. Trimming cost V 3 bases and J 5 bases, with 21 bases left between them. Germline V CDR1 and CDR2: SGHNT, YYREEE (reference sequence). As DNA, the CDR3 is TGTGCCAGCAGCTATTCCTTTGTAGGGGCCCAAAACGAGCAGTACTTC. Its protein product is CASSYSFVGAQNEQYF.

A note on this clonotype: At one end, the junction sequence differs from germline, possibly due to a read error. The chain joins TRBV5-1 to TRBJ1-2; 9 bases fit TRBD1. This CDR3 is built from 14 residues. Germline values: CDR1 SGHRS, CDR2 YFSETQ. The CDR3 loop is CASSGTGPNYGDTF. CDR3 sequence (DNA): TGCGCCAGCAGCGGGACAGGGCCCAACTATGGCGACACCTTC. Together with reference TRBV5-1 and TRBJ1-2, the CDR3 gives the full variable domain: KAGVTQTPRYLIKTRGQQVTLSCSPISGHRSVSWYQQTPGQGLQFLFEYFSETQRNKGNFPGRFSGRQFSNSRSEMNVSTLELGDSALYLCASSGTGPNYGDTFGSGTRLTVV.

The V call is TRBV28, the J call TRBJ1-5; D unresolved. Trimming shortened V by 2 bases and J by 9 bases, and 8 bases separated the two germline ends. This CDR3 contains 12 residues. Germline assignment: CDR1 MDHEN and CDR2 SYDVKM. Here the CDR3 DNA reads TGTGCCAGCAGTTTAGGGGAAGGGCCCCAGCATTTT. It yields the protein CASSLGEGPQHF.

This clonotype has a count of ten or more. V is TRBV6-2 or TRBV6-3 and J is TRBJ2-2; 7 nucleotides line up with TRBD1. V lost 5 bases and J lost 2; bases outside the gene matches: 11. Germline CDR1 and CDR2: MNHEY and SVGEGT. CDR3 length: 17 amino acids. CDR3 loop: CASSRDSISDNTGELFF. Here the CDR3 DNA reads TGTGCCAGCAGTCGGGACAGCATATCTGACAACACCGGGGAGCTGTTTTTT.